This entry describes one T cell receptor (beta chain). What it binds is unknown. The CDR3 totals 14 residues. Germline V gene sequence: CDR1 LGHDT, CDR2 YNNKEL (reference sequence). The entry originates in a study of T cells expressing NK-cell markers. Study details: Serological testing identified seven of the eight sequenced donors as HCMV-seropositive and one as seronegative. The study, taken as a whole, reports: Leadership of the CD3+CD56-NKG2C+ fraction also belonged to these clonotypes in a handful of donors. Unclear, still, was the HCMV specificity of the expanded NKG2C+ T cell clones.

5'RACE template switching with UMIs produced the TCR beta cDNA. TCRdb reanalyzed the 5' RACE reads and collapses them to one entry per CDR3 protein, without DNA. The sample table includes about 460,000 distinct CDR3 sequences. The sequenced material came from blood T cells: a sorted CD56 or NKG2C T cell subset, CD4+ or CD8+ T cells, or bulk PBMC T cells (not recorded which). The J gene is TRBJ2-7, the V gene TRBV3-1; TCRdb indicates TRBD1, and absent DNA this call remains unverified. The sequence derives from a woman in her fifties or sixties in good health. The CDR3 reads CASSHGGTYYEQYF.